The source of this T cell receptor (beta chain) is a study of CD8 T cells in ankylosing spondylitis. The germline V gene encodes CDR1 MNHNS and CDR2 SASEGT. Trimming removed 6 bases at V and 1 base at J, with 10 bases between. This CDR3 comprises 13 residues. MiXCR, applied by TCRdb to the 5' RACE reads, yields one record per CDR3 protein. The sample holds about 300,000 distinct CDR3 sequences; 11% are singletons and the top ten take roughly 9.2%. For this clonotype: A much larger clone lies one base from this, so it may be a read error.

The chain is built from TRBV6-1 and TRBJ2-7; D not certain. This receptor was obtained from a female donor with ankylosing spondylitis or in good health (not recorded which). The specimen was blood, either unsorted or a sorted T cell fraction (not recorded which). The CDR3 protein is CASREISSYEQYF. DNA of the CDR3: TGTGCCAGCAGAGAAATTTCGTCCTACGAGCAGTACTTC.